The rows below give T cell receptor beta chains drawn from one sample of a study of cytomegalovirus exposure and HLA in healthy donors. Using immunoSEQ multiplex PCR, the repertoire was profiled, and TCRdb retains in-frame clones only, with some absent. The data hold fewer than 110,000 clones, with roughly 80% observed a single time. Sequenced material: PBMCs. The origin of the receptors is a man aged 25-40 years in good health and CMV-seronegative. CDR3s include the opening cysteine and the closing phenylalanine or tryptophan. A D gene is named only where the DNA matches it firmly. Some rows mark clone size as missing; the rest say once, few, many or name a class of expanded clone.

size	V	J	length	D	CDR3	DNA
.	TRBV19	TRBJ1-5	14	.	CASSDPSSNQPQHF	TGTGCCAGTAGTGATCCGAGCAGCAATCAGCCCCAGCATTTT
.	TRBV7-6	TRBJ2-7	14	TRBD1	CASSPTTGIGEQYF	TGTGCCAGCAGCCCGACGACAGGGATAGGCGAGCAGTACTTC
.	TRBV10-2	TRBJ1-1	14	TRBD1	CASGTGTGNTEAFF	TGCGCCAGCGGGACCGGGACAGGAAACACTGAAGCTTTCTTT
.	TRBV9	TRBJ1-2	15	.	CASSVGAGGTYGYTF	TGTGCCAGCAGCGTAGGGGCAGGAGGAACCTATGGCTACACCTTC
.	TRBV5-1	TRBJ2-7	17	TRBD1	CASSSGQGLHSSYEQYF	TGCGCCAGCAGCTCCGGACAGGGGCTCCACAGCTCCTACGAGCAGTACTTC
.	TRBV14	TRBJ1-1	15	TRBD1	CASSLWTGVNTEAFF	TGTGCCAGCAGCCTCTGGACAGGGGTGAACACTGAAGCTTTCTTT
.	TRBV2	TRBJ2-1	15	TRBD2	CASSKGLAGVNEQFF	TGTGCCAGCAGTAAGGGACTAGCGGGAGTTAATGAGCAGTTCTTC
.	TRBV13	TRBJ2-2	16	TRBD2	CASSLNRGEGTGELFF	TGTGCCAGCAGCTTAAATCGTGGGGAGGGCACCGGGGAGCTGTTTTTT
medium-sized	TRBV6-1	TRBJ2-7	16	TRBD2	CASSEGAGASSYEQYF	TGTGCCAGCAGTGAAGGGGCGGGAGCTAGCTCCTACGAGCAGTACTTC
.	TRBV29-1	TRBJ2-7	17	TRBD1	CSPGWGQGSSGSYEQYF	TGCAGTCCGGGGTGGGGACAGGGGAGTTCCGGCTCCTACGAGCAGTACTTC
.	TRBV29-1	TRBJ1-1	12	.	CSVEDTGDEAFF	TGCAGCGTTGAAGATACCGGGGATGAAGCTTTCTTT
.	TRBV7-2	TRBJ1-6	16	.	CASSSEWTEYDSPLHF	TGTGCCAGCAGCTCGGAGTGGACAGAATACGATTCACCCCTCCACTTT
few	TRBV6-5	TRBJ2-3	13	.	CASSYNPADTQYF	TGTGCCAGCAGTTATAACCCGGCAGATACGCAGTATTTT
.	TRBV9	TRBJ1-1	14	.	CASSGTGMNTEAFF	TGTGCCAGCAGCGGTACAGGGATGAACACTGAAGCTTTCTTT
.	TRBV30	TRBJ1-2	12	.	CAWSLGGEGYTF	TGTGCCTGGAGTCTTGGGGGCGAGGGCTACACCTTC
.	TRBV5-1	TRBJ1-1	14	.	CASSLDWTTEGAFF	TGCGCCAGCAGCTTGGATTGGACAACGGAAGGAGCTTTCTTT
.	TRBV10-2	TRBJ2-3	15	TRBD2	CASAGTSGETDTQYF	TGCGCCAGCGCCGGGACTAGCGGGGAAACAGATACGCAGTATTTT
.	TRBV19	TRBJ2-5	14	TRBD1	CASSTGQGGETQYF	TGTGCCAGTAGTACGGGACAGGGGGGAGAGACCCAGTACTTC
few	TRBV13	TRBJ1-4	15	.	CASSLVGAANEKLFF	TGTGCCAGCAGCTTAGTGGGAGCGGCTAATGAAAAACTGTTTTTT
once	TRBV19	TRBJ1-5	14	TRBD1	CATQDRWGNQPQHF	TGTGCCACTCAGGACAGGTGGGGCAATCAGCCCCAGCATTTT
.	TRBV5-6	TRBJ2-7	14	TRBD1	CASSFPGQTLEQYF	TGTGCCAGCAGCTTCCCGGGACAGACACTCGAGCAGTACTTC
.	TRBV7-6	TRBJ2-2	15	.	CASSLAGGDTGELFF	TGTGCCAGCAGCTTAGCAGGGGGAGACACCGGGGAGCTGTTTTTT
.	TRBV11-3	TRBJ2-2	16	TRBD2	CASSSIAGGNTGELFF	TGTGCCAGCAGCTCGATAGCGGGAGGGAACACCGGGGAGCTGTTTTTT
.	TRBV5-6	TRBJ2-3	12	.	CASSLGRDTQYF	TGTGCCAGCAGCTTGGGGCGGGATACGCAGTATTTT
.	TRBV19	TRBJ1-1	14	TRBD1	CASSRTGGDTEAFF	TGTGCCAGTAGTAGGACAGGGGGGGACACTGAAGCTTTCTTT
.	TRBV4-2	TRBJ2-7	16	TRBD2	CASSPRTSGPSYEQYF	TGTGCCAGCAGCCCACGGACTAGCGGTCCGTCCTACGAGCAGTACTTC
.	TRBV18	TRBJ1-5	15	.	CASSPPDRANQPQHF	TGTGCCAGCTCACCACCGGACAGAGCCAATCAGCCCCAGCATTTT
.	TRBV6-5	TRBJ1-2	15	.	CASRPAESRLYGYTF	TGTGCCAGCAGACCTGCCGAATCGCGACTGTATGGCTACACCTTC
.	TRBV21-1	TRBJ2-3	15	.	CASSKVSGAGDTQYF	TGTGCCAGCAGCAAAGTTAGTGGTGCGGGAGATACGCAGTATTTT
.	TRBV30	TRBJ2-7	14	TRBD1	CAWVPGQRFYEQYF	TGTGCCTGGGTGCCGGGACAGAGGTTCTACGAGCAGTACTTC
.	TRBV5-4	TRBJ2-7	15	TRBD2	CASSGTSGLRNEQYF	TGTGCCAGCAGCGGGACTAGCGGCCTAAGGAACGAGCAGTACTTC
once	TRBV30	TRBJ1-4	17	TRBD1	CAWSISRTGRVNEKLFF	TGTGCCTGGAGTATCTCCCGGACAGGGCGGGTTAATGAAAAACTGTTTTTT
few	TRBV7-6	TRBJ2-5	10	.	CASSPQGQYF	TGTGCCAGCAGCCCCCAGGGCCAGTACTTC
.	TRBV5-1	TRBJ2-3	14	.	CASSLADTTDTQYF	TGCGCCAGCAGCTTGGCCGACACCACAGATACGCAGTATTTT
once	TRBV4-1	TRBJ1-5	16	TRBD1	CASSPRDRGTQQPQHF	TGCGCCAGCAGCCCACGGGACAGGGGTACTCAGCAGCCCCAGCATTTT
.	TRBV9	TRBJ2-7	15	.	CASSPRTESSYEQYF	TGTGCCAGCAGCCCCCGGACAGAGAGCTCCTACGAGCAGTACTTC
.	TRBV27	TRBJ1-3	13	.	CASSPGTLNTIYF	TGTGCCAGCAGTCCTGGGACATTAAACACCATATATTTT
.	TRBV5-6	TRBJ2-7	16	TRBD2	CASSLGLAKINYEQYF	TGTGCCAGCAGCTTGGGACTAGCGAAGATTAACTACGAGCAGTACTTC
.	TRBV2	TRBJ2-3	17	TRBD1	CASQYLSRDRGFNTQYF	TGTGCCAGCCAGTACCTTTCCCGGGACAGGGGTTTCAATACGCAGTATTTT
.	TRBV29-1	TRBJ2-5	11	.	CSVGYSGEQYF	TGCAGCGTTGGATATTCGGGGGAGCAGTACTTC
.	TRBV6-5	TRBJ1-2	15	TRBD1	CASSFATGTDYGYTF	TGTGCCAGCAGCTTTGCTACCGGGACAGACTATGGCTACACCTTC
.	TRBV6-5	TRBJ1-2	14	TRBD1	CASSYGGQHYGYTF	TGTGCCAGCAGTTATGGGGGACAGCACTATGGCTACACCTTC
.	TRBV27	TRBJ2-7	15	.	CASSLGGGAWYEQYF	TGTGCCAGCTCCCTAGGGGGGGGCGCATGGTACGAGCAGTACTTC
.	TRBV30	TRBJ2-5	15	.	CAWARGAGGGETQYF	TGTGCCTGGGCTCGAGGAGCGGGCGGTGGGGAGACCCAGTACTTC
.	TRBV2	TRBJ1-2	13	.	CASSPGGFYGYTF	TGTGCCAGCAGTCCAGGAGGCTTCTATGGCTACACCTTC